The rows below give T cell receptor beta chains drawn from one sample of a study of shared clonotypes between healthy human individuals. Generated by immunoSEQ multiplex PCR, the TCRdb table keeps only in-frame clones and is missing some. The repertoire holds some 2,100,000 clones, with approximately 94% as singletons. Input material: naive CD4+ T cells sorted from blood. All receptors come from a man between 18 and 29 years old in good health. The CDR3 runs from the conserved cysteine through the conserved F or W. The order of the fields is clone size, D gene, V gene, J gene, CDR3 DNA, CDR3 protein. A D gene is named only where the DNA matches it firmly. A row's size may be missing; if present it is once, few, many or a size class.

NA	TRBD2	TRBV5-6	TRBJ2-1	TGTGCCAGCAGCTTGGGGGCGGGACTAGCAAGTGAGCAGTTCTTC	CASSLGAGLASEQFF
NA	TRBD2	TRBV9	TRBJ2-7	TGTGCCATAGACGGGGTGGACTGCGGGGGCTACGAGCAGTACTTC	CAIDGVDCGGYEQYF
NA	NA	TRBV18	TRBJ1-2	TGTGCCAGCTCACCACCGGTATCGGCTCCGTATGGCTACACCTTC	CASSPPVSAPYGYTF
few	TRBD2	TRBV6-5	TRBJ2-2	TGTGCCGCTAGGACTAGCGGGAGCCCCGGGGAGCTGTTTTTT	CAARTSGSPGELFF
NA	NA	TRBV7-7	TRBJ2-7	TGTGCTAGCAGCATAGGGCCGGGAGAGCAATACGAGCAGTACTTC	CASSIGPGEQYEQYF
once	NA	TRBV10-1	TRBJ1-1	TGCGCCAGCAGCGGGGTGGGGAACACTGAAGCTTTCTTT	CASSGVGNTEAFF
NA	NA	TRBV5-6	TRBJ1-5	TGTGCCAGCAGCTTGTTTCAGGCGGATCAGCCCCAGCATTTT	CASSLFQADQPQHF
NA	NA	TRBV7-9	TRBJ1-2	TGTGCCAGCAGCCCCTGGATGCTCGGCTATGGCTACACCTTC	CASSPWMLGYGYTF
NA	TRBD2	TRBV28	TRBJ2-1	TGTGCCAGCAGGGGACTAGGTTACAATGAGCAGTTCTTC	CASRGLGYNEQFF
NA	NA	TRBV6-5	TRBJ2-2	TGTGCCAGCAGTTACCCCACCGGGATAGACACCGGGGAGCTGTTTTTT	CASSYPTGIDTGELFF
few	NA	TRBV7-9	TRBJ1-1	TGTGCCAGCAGCTTAGCGGGAACATTGAACACTGAAGCTTTCTTT	CASSLAGTLNTEAFF
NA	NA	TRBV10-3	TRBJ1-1	TGTGCCATCACCTCGCAGGGAACGGGGGGTGGAACTGAAGCTTTCTTT	CAITSQGTGGGTEAFF
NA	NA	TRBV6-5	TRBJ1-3	TGTGCCAGCAGTCCCGGACAGAGAGCGAACACCATATATTTT	CASSPGQRANTIYF
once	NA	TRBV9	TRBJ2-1	TGTGCCAGCAGCGTAGCTAAGGGGGAACGGGGGAGCTCCTACAATGAGCAGTTCTTC	CASSVAKGERGSSYNEQFF
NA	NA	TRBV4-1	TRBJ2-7	TGCGCCAGCAGCCGCCTCGGGGTCAGGCAGTACTTC	CASSRLGVRQYF
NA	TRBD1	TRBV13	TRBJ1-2	TGTGCCAGCAGCTTAGCACAGGGGGACTATGGCTACACCTTC	CASSLAQGDYGYTF
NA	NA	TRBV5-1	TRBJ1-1	TGCGCCAGCACTAGCGGGGGGGCGATTCCCACAACTGAAGCTTTCTTT	CASTSGGAIPTTEAFF
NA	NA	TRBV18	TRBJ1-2	TGTGCCAGCTCACCATCACTAGGGATTGGCTACACCTTC	CASSPSLGIGYTF
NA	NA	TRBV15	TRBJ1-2	TGTGCCACCAGCAGAGATCGCCCGGGGGACGTGTCCTTC	CATSRDRPGDVSF
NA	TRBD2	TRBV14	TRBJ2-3	TGTGCCAGCAGTCATCAGAGGACTAGCGGAGATACGCAGTATTTT	CASSHQRTSGDTQYF
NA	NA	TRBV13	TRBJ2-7	TGTGCCAGCACCGACAGCTCCTACGAGCAGTACTTC	CASTDSSYEQYF
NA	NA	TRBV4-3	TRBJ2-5	TGCGCCAGCAGCCAAGATTGGAACAGGGGAGGCGAGACCCAGTACTTC	CASSQDWNRGGETQYF
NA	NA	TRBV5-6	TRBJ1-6	TGTGCCAGCAGCTTAGGACAGTACTATAATTCACCCCTCCACTTT	CASSLGQYYNSPLHF
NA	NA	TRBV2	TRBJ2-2	TGTGCCAGCAGCGGAATGGAACTCGTCAGGGACACCGGGGAGCTGTTTTTT	CASSGMELVRDTGELFF
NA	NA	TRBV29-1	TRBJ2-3	TGCAGCGTCGCCCTGACAGGCACAGATACGCAGTATTTT	CSVALTGTDTQYF
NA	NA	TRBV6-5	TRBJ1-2	TGTGCCAGCAAGGCAAACTACACCTTC	CASKANYTF
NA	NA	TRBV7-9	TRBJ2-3	TGTGCCAGCAGCTTGGATCCCGGGACTCACACAGATACGCAGTATTTT	CASSLDPGTHTDTQYF
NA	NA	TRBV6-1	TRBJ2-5	TGTGCCAGCAGTGAGTTCCAAGAGACCCAGTACTTC	CASSEFQETQYF
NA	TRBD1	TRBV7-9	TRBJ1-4	TGTGCCAGCAGCTGGGACAGTCTAGAAAAACTGTTTTTT	CASSWDSLEKLFF
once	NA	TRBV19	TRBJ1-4	TGTGCCAGTAGCTCCACGGGGAATGAAAAACTGTTTTTT	CASSSTGNEKLFF
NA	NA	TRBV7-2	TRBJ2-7	TGTGCCAGCAGCTCGATCTGGGGGTACGAGCAGTACTTC	CASSSIWGYEQYF